This T cell receptor (beta chain) was identified during a study of OX40 agonist ivuxolimab in advanced cancers. Trimming stripped 2 bases from V and 6 bases from J, with 21 bases between. The CDR3 has 17 amino acids. In germline, CDR1 is SEHNR, CDR2 FQNEAQ (reference sequence). The assay was immunoSEQ multiplex PCR, and TCRdb's table has in-frame clones only and misses some. Seen here are roughly 49,000 clones, around 84% observed once, and the top ten hold approximately 1.7%. The sample was CD4+ or CD8+ T cells sorted from blood, taken in a trial of the OX40 agonist ivuxolimab. The chain is built from TRBV7-9 and TRBJ2-3; D perhaps matches TRBD2 (5 bases). The TCR comes from an adult with an advanced solid tumor such as melanoma, head and neck, liver or kidney cancer. CDR3: CASSLISRPGRGDTQYF. Here the CDR3 DNA reads TGTGCCAGCAGCTTAATATCGAGACCGGGTCGCGGGGATACGCAGTATTTT.